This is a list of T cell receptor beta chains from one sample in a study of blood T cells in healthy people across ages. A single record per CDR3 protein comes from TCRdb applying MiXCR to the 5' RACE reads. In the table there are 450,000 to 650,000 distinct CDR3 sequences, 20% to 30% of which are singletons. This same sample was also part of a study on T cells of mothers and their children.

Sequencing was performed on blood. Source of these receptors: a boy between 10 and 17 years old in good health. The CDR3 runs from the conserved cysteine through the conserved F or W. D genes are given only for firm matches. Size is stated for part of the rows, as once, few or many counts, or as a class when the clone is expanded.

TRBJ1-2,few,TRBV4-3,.,TGCGCCAGCAGCTGGCATAATTTCAACTATGGCTACACCTTC,CASSWHNFNYGYTF
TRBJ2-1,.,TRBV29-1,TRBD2,TGCAGCGTTGTAGGACTAGCGGGAGGTCAGAGCTCCTACAATGAGCAGTTCTTC,CSVVGLAGGQSSYNEQFF
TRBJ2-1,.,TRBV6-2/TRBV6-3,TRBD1,TGTGCCAGCAGTTACGGGACAGGCGCGTACAATGAGCAGTTCTTC,CASSYGTGAYNEQFF
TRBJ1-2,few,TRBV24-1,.,TGTGCCACCAGTGATGGGCAGCAGGGGTTCTATGGCTACACCTTC,CATSDGQQGFYGYTF
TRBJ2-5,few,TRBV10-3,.,TGTGCCATCAGTGACAGGGGTTTGGAGACCCAGTACTTC,CAISDRGLETQYF
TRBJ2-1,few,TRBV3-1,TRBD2,TGTGCCAGCAGCCAACCGGGACTAGCGGGTAAACATGAGCAGTTCTTC,CASSQPGLAGKHEQFF
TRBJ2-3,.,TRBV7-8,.,TGTGCCAGCAGCCCCCTGGAGCGGAGCACAGATACGCAGTATTTT,CASSPLERSTDTQYF
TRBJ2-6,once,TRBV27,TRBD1,TGTGCCAGCACTACTAGGGGGACAGGGCCGGGGAAGGCCAACGTCCTGACTTTC,CASTTRGTGPGKANVLTF
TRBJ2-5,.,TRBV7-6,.,TGTGCCAGCAGCTTAGGGGCCCTAGAGACCCAGTACTTC,CASSLGALETQYF
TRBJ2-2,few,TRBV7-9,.,TGTGCCAGCAGCCTCTATCCCCGGGTGAACACCGGGGAGCTGTTTTTT,CASSLYPRVNTGELFF
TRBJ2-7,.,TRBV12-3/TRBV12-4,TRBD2,TGTGCCAGCAGTCCGCCGACTAGCCCAGAGGCCCCTTACGAGCAGTACTTC,CASSPPTSPEAPYEQYF
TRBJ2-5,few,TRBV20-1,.,TGCAGTGCTAGAGATGTGAGGACAGTACAAGAGACCCAGTACTTC,CSARDVRTVQETQYF
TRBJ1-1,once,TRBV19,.,TGTGCCAGTAGTCTCCGTTCCTACACTGAAGCTTTCTTT,CASSLRSYTEAFF
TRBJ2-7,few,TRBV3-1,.,TGTGCCAGCAGCCAAGAACCGACAACCTCCTACGAGCAGTACTTC,CASSQEPTTSYEQYF
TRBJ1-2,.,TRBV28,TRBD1,TGTGCCAGCAGTTTCCACTCGGGACAGGGGGGAGTAGGCTACACCTTC,CASSFHSGQGGVGYTF
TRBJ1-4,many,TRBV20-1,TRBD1,TGCAGTGCTATTGACAGGGGAAAACTGTTTTTT,CSAIDRGKLFF